What follows are 20 T cell receptor beta chains derived from one specimen sequenced in a study of OX40 agonist ivuxolimab in advanced cancers. Libraries were prepared by immunoSEQ multiplex PCR; TCRdb keeps only in-frame clonotypes and omits some of them. The top ten clones hold about 6.3% of a sample with tens of thousands of clones, 80% to 90% of them seen once. The sequenced sample was CD4+ or CD8+ T cells sorted from blood, obtained in a trial of the OX40 agonist ivuxolimab. These receptors all come from an adult with an advanced solid tumor such as melanoma, head and neck, liver or kidney cancer.

The J gene is TRBJ1-2, the V gene TRBV13; 9 nucleotides line up with TRBD1. This CDR3 region has 18 residues. Losses at the gene ends were 0 bases for V and 1 base for J; bases not matched to a gene: 9. Germline-derived CDR1 and CDR2 are PRHDT and FYEKMQ (reference sequence). The CDR3 DNA reads TGTGCCAGCAGCTTAGGGAACGCCGGGACAGGGCTTAACTATGGCTACACCTTC. This gives the protein CASSLGNAGTGLNYGYTF.

This clone was observed a single time. J is TRBJ2-1 and V is TRBV9, with TRBD2 matching over 12 bases. The CDR3 consists of 16 residues. Germline V CDR1 and CDR2: SGDLS, YYNGEE. V lost 4 bases to trimming and J lost 2 bases; unmatched junction nucleotides: 4. CDR3 sequence: CASSLLAGGAYNEQFF. The CDR3 DNA sequence: TGTGCCAGCAGCCTTCTAGCGGGAGGGGCCTACAATGAGCAGTTCTTC. The full variable domain, with the rest looked up from reference TRBV9 and TRBJ2-1, is DSGVTQTPKHLITATGQRVTLRCSPRSGDLSVYWYQQSLDQGLQFLIQYYNGEERAKGNILERFSAQQFPDLHSELNLSSLELGDSALYFCASSLLAGGAYNEQFFGPGTRLTVL.

The rearrangement uses TRBV6-5 and TRBJ1-1; D call uncertain. Germline V gene lookup returns CDR1 MNHEY and CDR2 SVGAGI. The V end lost 2 bases, the J end lost 0 bases, and 10 bases lay between the germline ends. CDR3 length equals 15 residues. The CDR3: CASSYGRGVNTEAFF. For the CDR3, the DNA is TGTGCCAGCAGTTACGGACGAGGAGTGAACACTGAAGCTTTCTTT.

This chain joins TRBV19 and TRBJ1-1; D uncertain. Trimming shortened V by 5 bases and J by 3 bases, and 10 bases separated the two germline ends. The germline CDR1 and CDR2 sequences are LNHDA and SQIVND (reference sequence). The CDR3 consists of 13 residues. CDR3 nucleotide sequence: TGTGCCAGTAGTGCCGCTGGGGACACTGAAGCTTTCTTT. This gives the protein CASSAAGDTEAFF.

The chain employs TRBV10-3 and TRBJ2-7; 7 bases are a match to TRBD2. V was clipped by 3 bases and J by 0 bases; unmatched bases: 8. The length of the CDR3 is 16 residues. Germline CDR1 reads ENHRY; CDR2 reads SYGVKD. CDR3 amino acids: CAISDEGLDPSYEQYF. The CDR3 bases are TGTGCCATCAGTGACGAAGGACTAGACCCCTCCTACGAGCAGTACTTC.

The chain couples TRBV7-9 to TRBJ1-2; possibly TRBD1 for D (5 bases). V lost 4 bases and J 1 base, leaving 19 bases between the germline ends. This CDR3 has 17 residues. Germline V gene lookup returns CDR1 SEHNR and CDR2 FQNEAQ (reference sequence). The CDR3 DNA is TGTGCCAGCAGCTCCTTTGGTAACGGGACCTTTAACTATGGCTACACCTTC. It specifies CASSSFGNGTFNYGYTF.

This clone has a single count. The chain has TRBV7-9 and TRBJ1-1, with a weak D call TRBD1 (5 bases). CDR3 length: 15 residues. Trimming removed 1 base at V and 0 bases at J, with 9 bases between. Germline V lookup: CDR1 SEHNR, CDR2 FQNEAQ (reference sequence). The CDR3 reads CASSLDRTMNTEAFF. The CDR3 DNA sequence: TGTGCCAGCAGCTTAGACAGGACCATGAACACTGAAGCTTTCTTT.

The table lists this clone with a count of one. The chain combines TRBV7-8 with TRBJ2-7; either TRBD1 or TRBD2 may fit D (5 bases each). CDR3 size: 14 residues. Per germline, CDR1 SGHVS and CDR2 FQNEAQ. V was trimmed by 4 bases and J by 0 bases, leaving 10 bases between them. The CDR3 protein is CASSWDGPSYEQYF. The DNA of the CDR3 is TGTGCCAGCAGCTGGGACGGACCCTCCTACGAGCAGTACTTC.

The chain has TRBV27 and TRBJ2-4, with TRBD2 identical over 11 bases. V shed 5 bases and J 6 bases; nucleotides not matched to a gene: 6. This CDR3 comprises 15 residues. The germline CDR1 and CDR2 sequences are MNHEY and SMNVEV (reference sequence). The CDR3 DNA is TGTGCCAGCAGTCCCTTAGCGGGAGGGGTAAACATTCAGTACTTC. Protein product: CASSPLAGGVNIQYF.

This clone was observed a single time. V and J are TRBV11-2 and TRBJ2-2; unclear D gene. Germline loops: CDR1 SGHAT, CDR2 FQNNGV. The CDR3 has 17 residues. Trimming left V 3 bases short and J 0 bases short, with 14 bases between. The CDR3 loop reads CASSFPDGKANTGELFF. In DNA, the CDR3 is TGTGCCAGCAGCTTCCCGGACGGAAAAGCGAACACCGGGGAGCTGTTTTTT.

This sequence joins TRBV25-1 and TRBJ1-2; D gene uncertain. The length of the CDR3 is 11 residues. Looked up from germline, CDR1 is MGHDK and CDR2 is SYGVNS. With 2 bases removed from V and 10 bases from J, the gap between germline ends came to 8 bases. The CDR3 loop is CASSEVGIYTF. The CDR3 DNA reads as TGTGCCAGCAGTGAAGTAGGAATCTACACCTTC.

V usage is TRBV7-9 and J usage is TRBJ2-7; D unresolved. The CDR3 is 13 residues long. The germline gives CDR1 SEHNR, CDR2 FQNEAQ (reference sequence). The germline V and J ends were trimmed by 0 bases and 7 bases, with 10 bases remaining between them. The CDR3 nucleotides read TGTGCCAGCAGCTTAGCCCCCCTCCTAGAGCAGTACTTC. This gives the protein CASSLAPLLEQYF.

To note about this clone: At one end, the junction sequence differs from germline, possibly due to a read error. The CDR3 DNA is TGTGCCAGCAGCGTAGGAACATGGGGATTCGCCTTC. The encoded protein is CASSVGTWGFAF. The chain is built from TRBV9 and TRBJ1-2; D not certain. From germline, CDR1 is SGDLS and CDR2 YYNGEE. The CDR3 is 12 residues long.

CDR3 nucleotides: TGTGCCAGCAGCCAAGAAAGGACTAGCGGGCAATACTCCTACGAGCAGTACTTC. Protein sequence: CASSQERTSGQYSYEQYF. The rearrangement uses TRBV4-2 and TRBJ2-7; 11 bases are a match to TRBD2. This CDR3 contains 18 residues. The J segment lost 0 bases and the V segment lost 0 bases, leaving 7 bases of the junction unmatched. From germline, CDR1 is LGHNA and CDR2 YNFKEQ.

The chain recombines TRBV6-6 with TRBJ1-2; D unresolved. Trimming left V 5 bases short and J 5 bases short, with 12 bases between. The CDR3 consists of 13 residues. The germline V gene encodes CDR1 MNHNY and CDR2 SVGAGI (reference sequence). In nucleotides, the CDR3 is TGTGCCAGCAGTCCCCTGGGAAGATATGGCTACACCTTC. Translation: CASSPLGRYGYTF.

This clone appeared once. This chain links TRBV7-6 with TRBJ2-3; the D is unclear. The germline V gene has CDR1 SGHVS and CDR2 FNYEAQ. V was clipped by 5 bases and J by 0 bases, with 12 bases between them. CDR3 size: 15 residues. The CDR3 region is CASSAFETSTDTQYF. The CDR3 nucleotides are TGTGCCAGCAGCGCCTTCGAGACTAGCACAGATACGCAGTATTTT. Together with reference TRBV7-6 and TRBJ2-3, the CDR3 gives the full variable domain: GAGVSQSPRYKVTKRGQDVALRCDPISGHVSLYWYRQALGQGPEFLTYFNYEAQQDKSGLPNDRFSAERPEGSISTLTIQRTEQRDSAMYRCASSAFETSTDTQYFGPGTRLTVL.

This clone came up a few times. This chain joins TRBV9 and TRBJ2-1, with 8 bases fitting TRBD2. Trimming at V came to 1 base and at J to 6 bases, leaving 6 bases not matched to a gene. The germline gives CDR1 SGDLS, CDR2 YYNGEE. This CDR3 has 15 amino acids. Written as DNA, the CDR3 is TGTGCCAGCAGCGTAACGGGAGGGCCCTCCAATGAGCAGTTCTTC. This gives the protein CASSVTGGPSNEQFF.

The V call is TRBV27, the J call TRBJ2-2; 8 nucleotides align to TRBD2. In germline, CDR1 is MNHEY, CDR2 SMNVEV (reference sequence). CDR3 length: 15 residues. Trimming took 5 bases from V and 5 from J; bases not matched to a gene: 7. CDR3 sequence reads: CASSTLSGATGELFF. In DNA, the CDR3 is TGTGCCAGCAGTACCCTTAGCGGGGCAACCGGGGAGCTGTTTTTT.

The rearrangement uses TRBV7-2 and TRBJ2-5, with 9 nucleotides matching TRBD1. This CDR3 is built from 16 residues. With 1 base clipped from V and 2 bases from J, the junction kept 5 bases outside the gene matches. Germline lookup yields CDR1 SGHTA and CDR2 FQGNSA. The CDR3 region has the DNA TGTGCCAGCAGCTTAGACTGGGACAGGGCTCAAGAGACCCAGTACTTC. This sequence encodes CASSLDWDRAQETQYF.

This clone was seen a single time. This sequence joins TRBV14 and TRBJ1-2, with TRBD1 as a possible D gene (5 bases). V was pared by 2 bases and J by 2 bases, with 6 bases between. Germline CDR1 reads SGHDN; CDR2 reads FVKESK. CDR3 length: 13 amino acids. CDR3 sequence reads: CASSQQGNYGYTF. As DNA, the CDR3 is TGTGCCAGCAGCCAACAGGGAAACTATGGCTACACCTTC.